This T cell receptor beta chain was retrieved from a study of PD-1 blockade in classical Hodgkin lymphoma (dated by TCRdb to 2018 to 2021). The study in broad terms: Nivolumab dosing was 3 mg/kg intravenously every 2 weeks, continuing until either disease progression or unacceptable toxicity. The study used CyTOF and TCR beta sequencing to define a peripheral blood immune signature of response to PD-1 blockade in classical Hodgkin lymphoma.

The Qiagen DNeasy kit was used to extract genomic DNA both from unsorted PBMCs and from the negatively selected CD4+ and CD8+ fractions. TCR beta CDR3 regions were subjected to amplification by immunoSEQ multiplex PCR with primers that anneal to V and J segments. A synthetic immune receptor repertoire was used to minimize amplification bias, and any residual bias was removed computationally once sequencing was done. As for the original processing: Repertoire diversity was quantified as the Shannon entropy index using custom Python scripts. Unsorted, CD4+ and CD8+ repertoires were analyzed separately, except for combined analyses in which CD4+ and CD8+ sequences were merged in silico. Clonal expansion was defined as a frequency increase of at least 2-fold after treatment compared with C1D1, and clones undetected at baseline were assigned a pseudocount of 0.5. Singleton clones were defined as clones with 0 or 1 copy at C1D1, and non-singleton clones were defined as clones with 2 or more copies. By matching protein sequences in sorted samples from the same patient, clones expanded in unsorted samples were annotated as CD4+, CD8+ or unknown. Diversity changes from C1D1 to C4D1 were tested in paired samples using Wilcoxon tests. The source is immuneACCESS, and TCRdb retained only in-frame sequences with V and J called. Part of the clones is not carried over; for the studies checked, unresolved V genes explain less than half of this, and the remainder is unexplained. V, J and clone size derive from that table, while D and trimming were established from the DNA sequence. Across this sample there are around 60,000 clones, with 70% to 90% seen only once. The top ten clones comprise less than 9% of the sample.

This clone was detected only a few times. Its target antigen remains unknown. It has no much larger one-base neighbor in the sample; base qualities were not kept. In light of the paper, this sample's time point label describes: cycle 4 day 1 (C4D1), after 6 weeks of nivolumab. Relapse after autologous stem cell transplantation had occurred in all trial patients, and cohorts A, B and C were distinguished by prior brentuximab vedotin exposure. The trial cohort was composed of 55 to 65 patients with relapsed/refractory classical Hodgkin lymphoma, for whom complete response, partial response or progressive disease was recorded as best overall response. Single-agent nivolumab was administered to trial patients in the multi-cohort phase II CheckMate 205 trial. Best overall response was determined by an independent review committee according to the 2007 International Working Group response criteria. Trial PBMCs were collected just before the start of nivolumab (C1D1) and during therapy at cycle 2 day 1 and cycle 4 day 1. Peripheral blood was collected in 8 mL Vacutainer Cell Preparation Tubes, from which PBMCs were isolated by centrifugation and then cryopreserved.

What the study reported, not specific to this receptor: Baseline TCR diversity was reported to be lower in newly diagnosed patients than in healthy donors and to be lower still in relapsed/refractory patients. By C4D1, a significant rise was seen in CD4+ TCR diversity but not in CD8+ TCR diversity (p=0.0027 vs p=0.16), and the rise was most apparent among complete responders (p=0.02). Baseline diversity similar to that of newly diagnosed patients was observed in trial patients achieving complete response, whereas significantly lower diversity was observed in partial responders and progressors. The study covered only a single clinical trial cohort, and the causes of the repertoire differences, possibly disease activity or prior therapy, were still not defined. Lower diversity was seen in patients whose nivolumab began less than 1 year after ASCT, and these patients were left out of later analyses so that immune reconstitution would not confound the results.

The receptor was derived from a human donor with classical Hodgkin lymphoma. This sample comprised peripheral blood mononuclear cells (PBMCs), obtained before the fourth cycle of nivolumab.

The nucleotides are TGTGCCAGCAGTTTCGGACAGGTGAACACTGAAGCTTTCTTT. Its amino acids are CASSFGQVNTEAFF. Recombination connected TRBV6-5 to TRBJ1-1; TRBD1 lines up with 7 middle nucleotides. V has 4 bases trimmed and J has 0 bases trimmed; junction bases matching no gene number 2. CDR1 is given as MNHEY and CDR2 as SVGAGI, both from the germline V gene. Reading from cysteine to phenylalanine, the CDR3 counts 14 amino acids. Left in the record is the CDR3 DNA by itself, 42 bases read in frame from the first base.